Described below is a single T cell receptor (beta chain) sequence and its context. This entry belongs to a study of PD-L1 blockade in urothelial cancer. About the study: Patients went on atezolizumab around 2014, receiving 1,200 mg intravenously every 3 weeks. Before enrollment, 0 to 3 chemotherapy regimens had been given to patients.

Time point defined: pretreatment peripheral blood. TCRdb's copy holds only in-frame clones and misses some; the assay was immunoSEQ multiplex PCR. The sample lists 75,000 to 95,000 clones, around four fifths occurring once. Germline lookup yields CDR1 MNHEY and CDR2 SVGAGI. Trimming stripped 0 bases from V and 1 base from J, with 6 bases between. The length of the CDR3 is 14 residues. The sequence derives from a man in his forties with urothelial cancer. The V gene is TRBV6-5, the J gene TRBJ1-1; no clear D gene. The sequenced sample was PBMCs, obtained around atezolizumab (anti-PD-L1) treatment. Here the CDR3 DNA reads TGTGCCAGCAGTTACTCGGAGGCGAACACTGAAGCTTTCTTT. Amino acid sequence: CASSYSEANTEAFF.